This TCR beta chain was obtained from a study of blood T cell repertoires in COVID-19. Study-level information: PBMCs, B-cell-depleted T cells, or T cells were the source of the cDNA or gDNA that made up the material.

Using immunoSEQ multiplex PCR, the repertoire was profiled, and TCRdb retains in-frame clones only, with some absent. The table includes about 190,000 clones, around 78% detected once. Sequencing was performed on peripheral blood. This TCR was recovered from a woman older than 75 with active or convalescent COVID-19.

The CDR3 DNA sequence: TGTGCCAGCACCTTGGGACTAGCGGGGGAGGACAATGAGCAGTTCTTC. Protein product: CASTLGLAGEDNEQFF. This chain joins TRBV28 and TRBJ2-1; 14 nucleotides match TRBD2. This CDR3 is built from 16 residues. CDR1 is MDHEN and CDR2 is SYDVKM in the germline V gene. The trim removed 7 bases at V and 5 bases at J, leaving 7 bases unmatched.